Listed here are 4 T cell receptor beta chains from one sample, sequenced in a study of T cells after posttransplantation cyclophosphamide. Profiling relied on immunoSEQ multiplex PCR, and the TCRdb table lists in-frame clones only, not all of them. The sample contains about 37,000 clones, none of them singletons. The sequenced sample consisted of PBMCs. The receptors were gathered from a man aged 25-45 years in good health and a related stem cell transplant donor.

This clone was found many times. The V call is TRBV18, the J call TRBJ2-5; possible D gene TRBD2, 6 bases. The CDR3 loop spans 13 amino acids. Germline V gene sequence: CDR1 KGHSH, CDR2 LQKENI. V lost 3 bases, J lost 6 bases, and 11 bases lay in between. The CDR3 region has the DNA TGTGCCAGCTCACCCCCGGGGGTACAGACCCAGTACTTC. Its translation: CASSPPGVQTQYF.

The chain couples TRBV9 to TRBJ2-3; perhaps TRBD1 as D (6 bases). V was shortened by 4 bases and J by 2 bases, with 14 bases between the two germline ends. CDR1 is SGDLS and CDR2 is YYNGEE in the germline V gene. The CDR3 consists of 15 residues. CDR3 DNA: TGTGCCAGCAGCCCTCGGACAGCCTACACAGATACGCAGTATTTT. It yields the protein CASSPRTAYTDTQYF.

CDR3 DNA sequence: TGTGCCAGCTCCCTGGGACAGGGGGCGAAGGAGCAGTACTTC. Residues: CASSLGQGAKEQYF. The chain couples TRBV18 to TRBJ2-7; 12 bases fit TRBD1. The germline V gene has CDR1 KGHSH and CDR2 LQKENI. J gave up 7 bases and V 6 bases, and 7 bases lay outside the gene matches. There are 14 residues in the CDR3.

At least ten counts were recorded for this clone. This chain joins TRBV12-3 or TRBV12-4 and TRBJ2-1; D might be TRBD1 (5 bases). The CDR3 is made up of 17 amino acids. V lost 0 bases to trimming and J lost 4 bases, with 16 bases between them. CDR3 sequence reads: CASSLAVTGGEYNEQFF. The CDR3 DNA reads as TGTGCCAGCAGTTTAGCTGTCACAGGCGGAGAGTACAATGAGCAGTTCTTC.